Following are 18 T cell receptor beta chains from one sample sequenced in a study of blood T cell repertoires in COVID-19. Clones were read by immunoSEQ multiplex PCR, and TCRdb kept only the in-frame ones, dropping some. Of fewer than 200,000 clones listed, roughly 85% are singletons. Sequenced material: peripheral blood. These receptors came from a woman between 65 and 79 years old with acute or convalescent COVID-19.

This chain joins TRBV27 and TRBJ2-7; TRBD1 matches at 8 bases. The V segment lost 6 bases and the J segment 3 bases; nucleotides outside the gene matches: 4. This CDR3 is built from 13 residues. Germline assignment: CDR1 MNHEY and CDR2 SMNVEV (reference sequence). CDR3 region: CASSTTGDYEQYF. CDR3 DNA: TGTGCCAGCAGCACGACAGGGGACTACGAGCAGTACTTC.

V usage is TRBV27 and J usage is TRBJ2-6, with a weak D call TRBD2 (7 bases). The CDR3 totals 16 residues. Germline CDR1 is MNHEY and CDR2 is SMNVEV (reference sequence). V lost 6 bases and J lost 0, with 12 bases in between. In DNA form, the CDR3 reads TGTGCCAGCAGCGGGGGGCGGCTCTCTGGGGCCAACGTCCTGACTTTC. Protein: CASSGGRLSGANVLTF.

This chain uses TRBV30 with TRBJ2-1, with a tentative D call TRBD2 (6 bases). Germline V gene lookup returns CDR1 GTSNPN and CDR2 SVGIG (reference sequence). Between the trimmed V and J ends, which lost 0 bases and 15 bases, there was a span of 12 bases. This CDR3 has 11 residues. This CDR3 reads CAWSVGTGRFF. The CDR3 region has the DNA TGTGCCTGGAGTGTTGGGACTGGTCGGTTCTTC.

This chain connects TRBV7-2 to TRBJ2-3; possibly TRBD1 for D (8 bases). Trimming pared 1 base from V and 3 bases from J, leaving 20 bases between. CDR3 size: 18 residues. From germline, CDR1 is SGHTA and CDR2 FQGNSA. The CDR3 coding sequence is TGTGCCAGCAGCTTAGATCGGCACAGGGGGGGCATTACAGATACGCAGTATTTT. Its translation is CASSLDRHRGGITDTQYF.

CDR3 DNA sequence: TGTGCCATCAGTGAGTCCGGCGAGCAGTACTTC. Translation gives CAISESGEQYF. J is TRBJ2-7 and V is TRBV10-3; D unresolved. The V gene lost 0 bases and the J gene lost 6 bases, with 3 bases spanning the gap. The CDR3 is 11 amino acids. In germline, CDR1 is ENHRY, CDR2 SYGVKD.

This rearrangement joins TRBV10-3 to TRBJ2-3; D is perhaps TRBD2 (6 bases). Germline lookup yields CDR1 ENHRY and CDR2 SYGVKD. This CDR3 comprises 11 residues. V lost 9 bases and J 8 bases, leaving 12 bases between the germline ends. CDR3 in DNA: TGTGCCATTTCTAAGGAGGGTACGCAGTATTTT. As protein: CAISKEGTQYF.

In DNA form, the CDR3 reads TGTGCCTGGAGTGTAGCCCTAGCGGGGGAAAAGGACACCGGGGAGCTGTTTTTT. This gives the protein CAWSVALAGEKDTGELFF. This chain links TRBV30 with TRBJ2-2; 10 nucleotides match TRBD2. The germline CDR1 and CDR2 sequences are GTSNPN and SVGIG (reference sequence). The CDR3 is 18 residues long. The J segment lost 3 bases and the V segment lost 0 bases, leaving 10 bases of the junction unmatched. Using reference TRBV30 and TRBJ2-2 for the parts outside the CDR3, the full variable domain is SQTIHQWPATLVQPVGSPLSLECTVEGTSNPNLYWYRQAAGRGLQLLFYSVGIGQISSEVPQNLSASRPQDRQFILSSKKLLLSDSGFYLCAWSVALAGEKDTGELFFGEGSRLTVL.

This rearrangement joins TRBV5-1 to TRBJ2-3, with 10 positions matching TRBD1. Germline V gene sequence: CDR1 SGHRS, CDR2 YFSETQ. Trimming at V came to 4 bases and at J to 4 bases, leaving 18 bases not matched to a gene. The CDR3 runs to 19 residues. CDR3 residues: CASSLFISPGTGAADTQYF. The DNA for the CDR3 is TGCGCCAGCAGCCTATTCATTAGCCCCGGGACAGGGGCCGCAGATACGCAGTATTTT. The full variable domain, with the rest looked up from reference TRBV5-1 and TRBJ2-3, is KAGVTQTPRYLIKTRGQQVTLSCSPISGHRSVSWYQQTPGQGLQFLFEYFSETQRNKGNFPGRFSGRQFSNSRSEMNVSTLELGDSALYLCASSLFISPGTGAADTQYFGPGTRLTVL.

This clone was seen a handful of times. Other DNA variants within this sample encode the same CDR3. The chain carries TRBV27 and TRBJ2-1, with 7 nucleotides matching TRBD2. Germline CDR1 MNHEY, CDR2 SMNVEV (reference sequence). This CDR3 comprises 15 residues. V shed 6 bases and J 0 bases; nucleotides not matched to a gene: 5. The CDR3 spells CASRLGGSSYNEQFF. CDR3 coding DNA: TGTGCCAGCAGATTGGGGGGGAGCTCCTACAATGAGCAGTTCTTC.

The chain employs TRBV2 and TRBJ2-7; 7 bases line up with TRBD1. Germline trimming cut 5 bases from V and 5 bases from J; bases unmatched to any gene: 12. Germline values: CDR1 SNHLY, CDR2 FYNNEI. The CDR3 has 15 residues. The CDR3 loop reads CASSRTGAAGHEQYF. In nucleotides, the CDR3 is TGTGCCAGCAGTCGTACAGGGGCCGCAGGCCACGAGCAGTACTTC.

This chain joins TRBV27 and TRBJ1-2, with D unclear. Germline V gene lookup returns CDR1 MNHEY and CDR2 SMNVEV (reference sequence). The CDR3 consists of 13 residues. With 2 bases removed from V and 4 bases from J, the gap between germline ends came to 8 bases. The CDR3 bases are TGTGCCAGCAGTTTACGGGGTGCCTATGGCTACACCTTC. It yields the protein CASSLRGAYGYTF.

This clone was recorded once. This chain joins TRBV19 and TRBJ1-1; no definite D call. Looked up from germline, CDR1 is LNHDA and CDR2 is SQIVND (reference sequence). The V and J ends lost 7 bases and 12 bases respectively, with 21 bases between them. The CDR3 has 13 residues. CDR3 protein: CASIDGRYGVTFF. The CDR3 nucleotides are TGTGCCAGTATTGATGGGCGATACGGGGTAACTTTCTTT.

The V gene is TRBV5-1, the J gene TRBJ1-1; no firm D call. V gave up 5 bases and J gave up 1 base, with 9 bases separating them. This CDR3 is 13 amino acids long. Germline CDR1 is SGHRS and CDR2 is YFSETQ. The CDR3 DNA sequence: TGCGCCAGCAGGACGGAGGCGAACACTGAAGCTTTCTTT. Amino acid sequence: CASRTEANTEAFF.

V is TRBV4-1 and J is TRBJ1-6, with D maybe TRBD1 (6 bases). The length of the CDR3 is 14 residues. V lost 2 bases and J 8 bases, leaving 10 bases between the germline ends. Germline V gene data show CDR1 as MGHRA and CDR2 as YSYEKL. The CDR3 is CASSQTGSYSPLHF. CDR3 nucleotides: TGCGCCAGCAGCCAAACAGGGTCATATTCACCCCTCCACTTT.

The genes are TRBV6-1 and TRBJ2-3; possible D gene TRBD2, 5 bases. The CDR3 runs 16 residues. Germline-derived CDR1 and CDR2 are MNHNS and SASEGT. Trimming pared 3 bases from V and 0 bases from J, leaving 13 bases between. The CDR3 region has the DNA TGTGCCAGCAGTGATCAGCCTCGCGGGAGCACAGATACGCAGTATTTT. Protein product: CASSDQPRGSTDTQYF.

This clone was seen once. The gene calls are TRBV7-2 and TRBJ2-7; weak D call: TRBD1 (6 bases). From germline, CDR1 is SGHTA and CDR2 FQGNSA. The CDR3 consists of 15 residues. Trimming shortened V by 2 bases and J by 5 bases, and 16 bases separated the two germline ends. CDR3 residues: CASSLRGQGFDEQYF. CDR3 DNA sequence: TGTGCCAGCAGCTTACGCGGGCAGGGGTTCGACGAGCAGTACTTC.

Worth noting for this clone: At the DNA level, this CDR3 is encoded by other sequences in the same sample as well. The CDR3 loop is CASSLGQGNQPQHF. Here the CDR3 DNA reads TGTGCCAGCAGTTTGGGACAGGGGAATCAGCCCCAGCATTTT. The chain is built from TRBV28 and TRBJ1-5; 10 positions agree with TRBD1. The CDR3 has 14 residues. With V trimmed by 3 bases and J by 4 bases, 0 bases remained unmatched. Germline V gene data show CDR1 as MDHEN and CDR2 as SYDVKM.

The chain joins TRBV15 to TRBJ2-1; 8 bases align to TRBD2. Germline lookup yields CDR1 LNHNV and CDR2 YYDKDF (reference sequence). J lost 9 bases, V lost 3 bases, and 13 bases had no gene match. The CDR3 is made up of 16 amino acids. The CDR3 sequence: CATSRTRQGLAGEQFF. In nucleotides, the CDR3 is TGTGCCACCAGCAGGACGAGACAAGGACTAGCTGGTGAGCAGTTCTTC.